The sequence of this TCR beta chain was determined in a study of technical replicates of blood from four donors. V lost 4 bases and J lost 8, with 8 bases in between. The CDR3 is made up of 12 amino acids. Per the germline V gene, CDR1 is LGHNA and CDR2 is YNFKEQ. Clones were read by immunoSEQ multiplex PCR, and TCRdb kept only the in-frame ones, dropping some. The profile shows under 70,000 clones, around nine tenths of them singletons. Sequenced: T cells isolated from PBMCs. The chain couples TRBV4-2 to TRBJ1-4, with D tentatively TRBD1 (5 bases). The source of this sequence is a human donor in good health. CDR3 protein: CASSLAGEKLFF. CDR3 bases: TGTGCCAGCAGCCTTGCAGGGGAAAAACTGTTTTTT.